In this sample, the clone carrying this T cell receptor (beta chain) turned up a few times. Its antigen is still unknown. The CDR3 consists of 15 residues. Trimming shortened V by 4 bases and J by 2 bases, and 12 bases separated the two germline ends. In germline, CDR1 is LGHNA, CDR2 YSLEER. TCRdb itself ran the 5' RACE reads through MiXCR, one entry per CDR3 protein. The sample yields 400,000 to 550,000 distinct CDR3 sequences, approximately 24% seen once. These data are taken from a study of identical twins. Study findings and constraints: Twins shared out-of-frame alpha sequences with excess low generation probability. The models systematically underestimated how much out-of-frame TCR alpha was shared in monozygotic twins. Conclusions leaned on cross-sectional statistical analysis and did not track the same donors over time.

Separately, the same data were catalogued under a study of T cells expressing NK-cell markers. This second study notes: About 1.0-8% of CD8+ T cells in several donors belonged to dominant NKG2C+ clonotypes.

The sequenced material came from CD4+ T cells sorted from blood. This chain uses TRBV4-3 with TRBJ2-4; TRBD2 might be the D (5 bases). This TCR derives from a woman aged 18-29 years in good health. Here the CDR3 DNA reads TGCGCCAGCAGCCGGGAGACGCGGCCCAAAAACATTCAGTACTTC. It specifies CASSRETRPKNIQYF.